This entry describes one TCR beta chain. Its specificity is not known. CDR1 and CDR2 from the germline V gene are SEHNR and FQNEAQ (reference sequence). Trimming removed 7 bases at V and 0 bases at J, with 19 bases between. This CDR3 is 16 amino acids long. The data were produced by immunoSEQ multiplex PCR, yet TCRdb's version contains in-frame clones alone and is incomplete. The data contain around 41,000 clones, around 88% of them singletons. This entry belongs to a study of T cells in localized non-small cell lung cancer. General study points: Tumor showed lower T cell clonality than uninvolved adjacent lung, where it was highest. Elevated blood T cell density was associated with longer overall survival. Turning up in adjacent lung were a median approximately 50 of the top 100 tumor clones. Heterogeneity cannot be ruled out, as sequencing used one tumor region only.

The specimen was peripheral blood, collected before any cancer treatment. The chain recombines TRBV7-9 with TRBJ2-7; D uncertain. This TCR was recovered from a man aged 40-75 years with stage I lung adenocarcinoma. The CDR3 coding sequence is TGTGCCAGCACCCATCTCATAGGCTTGAGCTCCTACGAGCAGTACTTC. Amino acids: CASTHLIGLSSYEQYF. Full variable domain (outside the CDR3, taken from reference TRBV7-9 and TRBJ2-7): DTGVSQNPRHKITKRGQNVTFRCDPISEHNRLYWYRQTLGQGPEFLTYFQNEAQLEKSRLLSDRFSAERPKGSFSTLEIQRTEQGDSAMYLCASTHLIGLSSYEQYFGPGTRLTVT.